This TCR beta chain was recorded in a study of breast tumors, draining lymph nodes, adjacent tissues. Study outcomes and limitations: Tumors had less TCR diversity than lymph nodes, more than nontumor tissue. Data fit most tumor T cells coming from lymph node, expanding in tumor.

MiXCR, applied by TCRdb to the multiplex PCR reads, yields one record per CDR3 protein. The sample records fewer than 90,000 distinct CDR3 sequences, roughly 29% being singletons. Breast cancer patients provided tissue from their axillary draining lymph nodes. The CDR3 has 14 residues. In germline, CDR1 is LGHNA, CDR2 YSLEER. The V end lost 4 bases, the J end lost 7 bases, and 14 bases lay between the germline ends. In its sample, this clonotype was seen many times. Its specificity is not known. The material sequenced was axillary lymph node tissue. The receptor was derived from a female donor with breast cancer. Some clones in this sample may be carry-over from other donors' samples. This chain joins TRBV4-3 and TRBJ2-1; TRBD2 is a possible D gene (6 bases). CDR3 in DNA: TGCGCCAGCAGCCGATTTTTTGGAGGGAATGAGCAGTTCTTC. As protein: CASSRFFGGNEQFF.